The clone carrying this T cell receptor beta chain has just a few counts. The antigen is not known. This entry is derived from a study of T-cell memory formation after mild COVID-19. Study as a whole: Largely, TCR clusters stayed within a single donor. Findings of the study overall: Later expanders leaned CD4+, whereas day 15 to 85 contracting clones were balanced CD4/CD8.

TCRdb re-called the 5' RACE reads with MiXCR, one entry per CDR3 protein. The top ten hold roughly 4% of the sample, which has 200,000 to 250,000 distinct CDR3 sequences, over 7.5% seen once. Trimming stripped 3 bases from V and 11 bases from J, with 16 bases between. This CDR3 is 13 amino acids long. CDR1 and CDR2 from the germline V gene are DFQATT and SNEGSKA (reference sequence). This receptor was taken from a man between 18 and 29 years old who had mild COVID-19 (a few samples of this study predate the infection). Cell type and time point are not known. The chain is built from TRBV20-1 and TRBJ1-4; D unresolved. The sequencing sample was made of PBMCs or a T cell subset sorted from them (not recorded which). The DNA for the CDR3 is TGCAGTGCTAGTGGGGTTCCCCCGAATAAACTGTTTTTT. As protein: CSASGVPPNKLFF.